Listed below are T cell receptor beta chains from one sample, sequenced in a study of blood T cell repertoires in COVID-19. Repertoires were generated with immunoSEQ multiplex PCR, while TCRdb's copy carries only in-frame clones and drops some. This table has roughly 99,000 clones, 85% to 90% appearing once. The specimen sequenced was peripheral blood. Receptor source: a man over 45 with COVID-19, enrolled during active disease. Each CDR3 is given with its conserved first and last residue. A D gene is named only where the DNA matches it firmly. Size is omitted from some rows. Given values are once, few, many or a class for expanded clones.

d_call clone_size cdr3_length j_call v_call cdr3_nt cdr3_aa
TRBD1 NA 12 TRBJ1-1 TRBV6-5 TGTGCCAGCAGTACTACAGGGGTTGAAGCTTTCTTT CASSTTGVEAFF
NA NA 16 TRBJ2-2 TRBV6-5 TGTGCCAGCAGTTACCCTGGAGGGACAGCCCCCGGGGAGCTGTTTTTT CASSYPGGTAPGELFF
TRBD1 NA 15 TRBJ1-1 TRBV6-5 TGTGCCAGCAGGAGTAGGCAGGGGGCCGGCACTGAAGCTTTCTTT CASRSRQGAGTEAFF
NA NA 16 TRBJ2-6 TRBV24-1 TGTGCCACCAGTGATTACAGCAACTCTGGGGCCAACGTCCTGACTTTC CATSDYSNSGANVLTF
TRBD1 NA 15 TRBJ1-2 TRBV19 TGTGCCAGTAGTCCCCACAGGGGAGCTAACTATGGCTACACCTTC CASSPHRGANYGYTF
TRBD1 NA 14 TRBJ2-2 TRBV6-5 TGTGCCAGCAGGGGACAGGGAGAAATCGGGGAGCTGTTTTTT CASRGQGEIGELFF
NA NA 17 TRBJ2-1 TRBV9 TGTGCCAGCAGCGTGGGGGCGACTAGCCACCTTTTGGGTGAGCAGTTCTTC CASSVGATSHLLGEQFF
TRBD1 NA 14 TRBJ1-2 TRBV6-5 TGTGCCAGCAGTTACGCAGGGGGACTCTATGGCTACACCTTC CASSYAGGLYGYTF
TRBD1 NA 14 TRBJ1-4 TRBV4-1 TGCGCCAGCAGCCTGGGACAGGGTGGGGAAAAACTGTTTTTT CASSLGQGGEKLFF
NA few 14 TRBJ1-3 TRBV9 TGTGCCAGCAGTGTTTTCGGTGCTGGAAACACCATATATTTT CASSVFGAGNTIYF
NA NA 13 TRBJ2-7 TRBV19 TGTGCCAGTAGGATGACAGGAACCTACGAGCAGTACTTC CASRMTGTYEQYF
NA NA 16 TRBJ2-2 TRBV7-3 TGTGCCAGCAGCTTAATGTCCAGGGGAACCACCGGGGAGCTGTTTTTT CASSLMSRGTTGELFF
NA many 15 TRBJ2-7 TRBV4-2 TGTGCCAGCGCAATCGCGTCGGGGGTAGCCTACGAGCAGTACTTC CASAIASGVAYEQYF
TRBD1 once 17 TRBJ1-2 TRBV6-2/TRBV6-3 TGTGCCAGCAGTTACCCCCATCGGACAGGGCGGATTAGTGGCTACACCTTC CASSYPHRTGRISGYTF
TRBD1 NA 14 TRBJ1-2 TRBV10-2 TGCGCCAGCAGTGGAGGACAGGGAGTTGGTGGCTACACCTTC CASSGGQGVGGYTF
TRBD1 few 14 TRBJ2-5 TRBV9 TGTGCCAGCAGCGACGGACAGGGCCAAGAGACCCAGTACTTC CASSDGQGQETQYF
NA NA 15 TRBJ2-3 TRBV9 TGTGCCAGCAGCGCGGCGACGGGGAGCACAGATACGCAGTATTTT CASSAATGSTDTQYF
TRBD1 NA 15 TRBJ1-5 TRBV7-2 TGTGCCAGCAGCTTGGGACAGGGAAGAAATCAGCCCCAGCATTTT CASSLGQGRNQPQHF
NA NA 15 TRBJ1-5 TRBV15 TGTGCCACCAGTACCGGGAGCCAAGTAAATCAGCCCCAGCATTTT CATSTGSQVNQPQHF
TRBD1 NA 14 TRBJ2-7 TRBV30 TGTGCCTGGTCCCCCGGGACAGGGCAATACGAGCAGTACTTC CAWSPGTGQYEQYF
TRBD1 NA 21 TRBJ2-7 TRBV30 TGTGCCTGGAGCCCAGGGCCCTCAGGGGGACATTCCCCGCTAGTCCGGTACGAGCAGTACTTC CAWSPGPSGGHSPLVRYEQYF
TRBD1 NA 18 TRBJ2-6 TRBV5-4 TGTGCCAGCAGCTGGGGGGGACAGGGCTTCTCTGGGGCCAACGTCCTGACTTTC CASSWGGQGFSGANVLTF
NA NA 13 TRBJ1-1 TRBV7-8 TGTGCCAGCAGCACACAGGCGAACACTGAAGCTTTCTTT CASSTQANTEAFF
TRBD1 NA 17 TRBJ2-7 TRBV27 TGTGCCAGCGCTAAGCCGCCGCAACAGGGGGGCAAGGTCGAGCAGTACTTC CASAKPPQQGGKVEQYF
NA NA 14 TRBJ2-1 TRBV11-1 TGTGCCAGCAGCTTAGGGGGCAGCTACAATGAGCAGTTCTTC CASSLGGSYNEQFF
TRBD1 NA 15 TRBJ2-2 TRBV6-5 TGTGCCAGCAGAAGGACAGGGGACTACACCGGGGAGCTGTTTTTT CASRRTGDYTGELFF
NA NA 15 TRBJ2-3 TRBV5-4 TGTGCCAGCAGCTTGTCAGGACTTCCCACAGATACGCAGTATTTT CASSLSGLPTDTQYF
NA NA 15 TRBJ2-1 TRBV5-6 TGTGCCAGCAGCTTGGGTCGGATAGCATCCAATGAGCAGTTCTTC CASSLGRIASNEQFF
TRBD2 once 18 TRBJ2-1 TRBV7-9 TGTGCCAGCAGCCCCGGGACTAGCGGGGGCCCTACCTACAATGAGCAGTTCTTC CASSPGTSGGPTYNEQFF
NA NA 13 TRBJ2-1 TRBV10-3 TGTGCCATCAGCCGGGACTCCTTCAATGAGCAGTTCTTC CAISRDSFNEQFF
NA NA 14 TRBJ2-1 TRBV11-2 TGTGCCAGCAGCTTAGACCATAGGAGGTCCAGGAGGGTCTTC CASSLDHRRSRRVF
TRBD1 NA 12 TRBJ1-1 TRBV30 TGTGCCCAGGGGGCTCGGGAGACTGAAGCTTTCTTT CAQGARETEAFF
TRBD1 NA 15 TRBJ1-2 TRBV6-5 TGTGCCAGCAGTTACTTTGGTCCAGGGGGCTATGGCTACACCTTC CASSYFGPGGYGYTF
NA NA 14 TRBJ2-7 TRBV4-2 TGTGCCAGCAGCCAAGATCTCGGGGTCTACGAGCAGTACTTC CASSQDLGVYEQYF
NA NA 14 TRBJ1-5 TRBV27 TGTGCCAGCAGTTGGGGGGGTTTAGGGCAGCCCCAGCATTTT CASSWGGLGQPQHF
NA NA 13 TRBJ2-1 TRBV7-7 TGTGCTAGCAGCAAGGACATCTACAATGAGCAGTTCTTC CASSKDIYNEQFF
TRBD2 NA 13 TRBJ2-1 TRBV3-1/TRBV3-2 TGTGCCAGCAGCCTTCTAGCGGGCAATGAGCAGTTCTTC CASSLLAGNEQFF
NA medium-sized 15 TRBJ1-3 TRBV28 TGTGCCAGCAGCTCCGGGACAACCGCTGGAAACACCATATATTTT CASSSGTTAGNTIYF
TRBD2 NA 16 TRBJ2-3 TRBV6-4 TGTGCCAGCAGTGACGCTGCGGGGGGGCCGACAGATACGCAGTATTTT CASSDAAGGPTDTQYF
TRBD1 NA 15 TRBJ1-4 TRBV19 TGTGCCAGTAGTGGAACCGGACAGGGTCGCGAAAAACTGTTTTTT CASSGTGQGREKLFF
TRBD1 NA 15 TRBJ2-3 TRBV5-1 TGCGCCAGCAGCCCCAGGACAGGGGACACAGATACGCAGTATTTT CASSPRTGDTDTQYF
NA NA 17 TRBJ1-1 TRBV5-1 TGCGCCAGCCGGTTCCGCGGGGCGGGGGGCGCGAACACTGAAGCTTTCTTT CASRFRGAGGANTEAFF
TRBD1 NA 14 TRBJ1-2 TRBV7-9 TGTGCCAGCAGCCCGAGGACAGGAAACTATGGCTACACCTTC CASSPRTGNYGYTF
NA NA 15 TRBJ2-1 TRBV7-9 TGTGCCAGCAGCTTAGCTACAGGGATATACAATGAGCAGTTCTTC CASSLATGIYNEQFF